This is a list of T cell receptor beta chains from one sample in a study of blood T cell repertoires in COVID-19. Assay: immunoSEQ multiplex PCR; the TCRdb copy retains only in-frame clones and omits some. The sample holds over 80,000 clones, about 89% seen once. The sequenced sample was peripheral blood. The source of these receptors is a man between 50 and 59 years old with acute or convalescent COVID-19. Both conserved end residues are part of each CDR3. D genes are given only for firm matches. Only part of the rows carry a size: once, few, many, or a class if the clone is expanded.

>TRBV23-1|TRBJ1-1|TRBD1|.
TGCGCCAGCAGTCTCGGCAGGAACAGGGGGGAGATGAAAACTGAAGCTTTCTTT
CASSLGRNRGEMKTEAFF
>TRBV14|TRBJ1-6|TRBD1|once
TGTGCCAGCAGCCAGAACAGGGGGCGCAGCCAATCACCCCTCCACTTT
CASSQNRGRSQSPLHF
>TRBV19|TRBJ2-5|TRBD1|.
TGTGCCAGTAAGGTCGACAGGGGAGAGACCCAGTACTTC
CASKVDRGETQYF
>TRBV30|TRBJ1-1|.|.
TGTGCCTGGAGTCTGGGGGCCGCTGAAGCTTTCTTT
CAWSLGAAEAFF
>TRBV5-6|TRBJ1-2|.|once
TGTGCCAGCAGCTTAGGGGCCAGGGGCTATGGCTACACCTTC
CASSLGARGYGYTF
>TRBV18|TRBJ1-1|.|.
TGTGCCAGCTCACCAGGTCAGATGAACACTGAAGCTTTCTTT
CASSPGQMNTEAFF
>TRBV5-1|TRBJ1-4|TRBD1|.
TGCGCCAGCAGCTTTGGGACAGCAACTAATGAAAAACTGTTTTTT
CASSFGTATNEKLFF
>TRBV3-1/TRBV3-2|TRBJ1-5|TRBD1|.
TGTGCCAGCAGCCACGGAGCAGGGGGCCGTCAGCCCCAGCATTTT
CASSHGAGGRQPQHF
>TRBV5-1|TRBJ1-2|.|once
TGCGCCAGCAGCTTAGAGGGGACACAACCGGCGTATGGCTACACCTTC
CASSLEGTQPAYGYTF
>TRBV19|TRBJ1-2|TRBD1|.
TGTGCCACCACGGGACAGCCCCATGGCTACACCTTC
CATTGQPHGYTF
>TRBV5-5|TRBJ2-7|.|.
TGTGCCAGCAGCTTCTCTGTTACTTCGTCCTACGAGCAGTACTTC
CASSFSVTSSYEQYF
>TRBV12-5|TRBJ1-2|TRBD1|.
TGTGCTAGTGGTTTGGGCAGGGGGCTTCATGGCTACACCTTC
CASGLGRGLHGYTF
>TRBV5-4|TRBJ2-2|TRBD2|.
TGTGCCAGCAGATCGGGACTAGCGGGGGGGAACACCGGGGAGCTGTTTTTT
CASRSGLAGGNTGELFF
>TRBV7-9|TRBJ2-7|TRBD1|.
TGTGCCAGCAGCCCGAGGGACAGCCAACCCTACGAGCAGTACTTC
CASSPRDSQPYEQYF
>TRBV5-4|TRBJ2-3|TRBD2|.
TGTGCCAGCAGCCTAGCGGGGGGGCCGGCTACGCAGTATTTT
CASSLAGGPATQYF